The entry below describes one T cell receptor (beta chain). This sample was taken from a study of blood T cell repertoires in COVID-19. Study background: There were acute and convalescent COVID-19 samples, and they came from the United States, Italy and Spain. PBMCs, B-cell-depleted T cells, or T cells were the source of the cDNA or gDNA that made up the material.

Patients at the Seattle site were enrolled during active infection and followed longitudinally. Original methodology: By means of reference gene primer amplification, nucleated cell counts were estimated. Measured with immunoSEQ multiplex PCR; TCRdb has only the in-frame clones, and not every one. D and trimming come from the DNA, and the V and J calls and clone size come from that table. The data contain about 220,000 clones, approximately 85% of them singletons. CDR1 and CDR2 (germline): SGHTA, FQGNSA. Trimming took 1 base from V and 2 from J, leaving 9 bases between them. The CDR3 consists of 15 residues.

V and J are TRBV7-2 and TRBJ1-3; D perhaps matches TRBD1 (5 bases). This receptor was taken from a woman aged 70-85 years with COVID-19, enrolled during active disease. The sequencing input was peripheral blood. The CDR3 DNA reads TGTGCCAGCAGCTTAGACCCAGGGACTGGAAACACCATATATTTT. It translates to CASSLDPGTGNTIYF.